The 25 T cell receptor beta chains given below trace back to one sample, sequenced in a study of T cells in Graves' hyperthyroidism and ophthalmopathy. TCR beta CDR3 regions were amplified from RNA transcripts. During a first-round RT-PCR of the TCR CDR3, the HTBI primer set was used. In TCRdb, the multiplex PCR reads were re-called with MiXCR into one record per CDR3 protein. The sample shows hundreds of thousands of distinct CDR3 sequences, under 60% of them seen only once. Specimen: peripheral blood or thyroid tissue (not recorded which). These receptors were taken from a woman aged 18-29 years with Graves' hyperthyroidism.

This clonotype was seen a few times. The chain combines TRBV2 with TRBJ1-3; 10 positions agree with TRBD1. In germline, CDR1 is SNHLY, CDR2 FYNNEI. CDR3 size: 15 residues. The junction had 6 bases not matched to a gene; V was cut back by 8 bases and J by 2 bases. The CDR3 here is CASLWDRGAGNTIYF. The CDR3, as DNA: TGTGCCAGCTTATGGGACAGGGGCGCTGGAAACACCATATATTTT.

The chain links TRBV19 to TRBJ1-1, with D possibly TRBD1 on 5 matching bases. V dropped 0 bases and J dropped 5 bases, with 16 bases sitting between them. CDR3 length: 16 amino acids. From germline, CDR1 is LNHDA and CDR2 SQIVND (reference sequence). CDR3 sequence: CASSIDVRGWKTEAFF. The CDR3 DNA reads as TGTGCCAGTAGTATAGATGTGCGGGGCTGGAAGACTGAAGCTTTCTTT.

The rearrangement links TRBV5-1 to TRBJ2-1; no clear D gene. The germline V gene encodes CDR1 SGHRS and CDR2 YFSETQ. The CDR3 has 13 residues. V lost 0 bases, J lost 10 bases, and 11 bases lay in between. Written as DNA, the CDR3 is TGCGCCAGCAGCTTGGAAGGGAACTACGAGCAGTTCTTC. Its translation: CASSLEGNYEQFF.

In this sample, this clonotype turned up a few times. The junction and the germline gene differ at one end; a read error may be behind it. This rearrangement joins TRBV2 to TRBJ1-1; no reliable D call. The CDR3 consists of 15 residues. CDR1 is SNHLY, CDR2 FYNNEI, per germline. CDR3: CASSLAGRLNTEAFF. The CDR3 DNA sequence: TGCGCCAGCAGCTTGGCGGGCAGATTGAACACTGAAGCTTTCTTT.

This chain uses TRBV7-3 with TRBJ1-1; possible D gene TRBD1, 5 bases. The CDR3 is made up of 15 amino acids. The V and J ends lost 5 bases and 1 base respectively, with 14 bases between them. Germline CDR1 and CDR2: SGHTA and FQGTGA. CDR3: CASSTQGQGNTEAFF. CDR3 DNA sequence: TGTGCCAGCAGCACCCAAGGGCAGGGGAACACTGAAGCTTTCTTT.

The chain employs TRBV7-7 and TRBJ2-5, with D possibly TRBD1 on 6 matching bases. The CDR3 runs to 16 residues. With 4 bases removed from V and 5 bases from J, the gap between germline ends came to 20 bases. Germline loops: CDR1 SSHAT, CDR2 FNYEAQ (reference sequence). CDR3 sequence reads: CASSSVQGFLWETQYF. The CDR3, as DNA: TGTGCCAGCAGCTCCGTACAGGGCTTTCTTTGGGAGACCCAGTACTTC.

The gene calls are TRBV29-1 and TRBJ1-2; D remains ambiguous. The germline CDR1 and CDR2 sequences are SQVTM and ANQGSEA. V shed 3 bases and J shed 4 bases, with 12 bases lying between them. The CDR3 consists of 13 residues. CDR3 region: CSVERTNSYGYTF. In DNA, the CDR3 is TGCAGCGTTGAGCGAACGAACAGCTATGGCTACACCTTC.

The CDR3: CASSRNRGGPPTEAFF. The CDR3, as DNA: TGTGCCAGCAGTCGTAACAGGGGAGGGCCACCCACTGAAGCTTTCTTT. The chain uses TRBV7-3 and TRBJ1-1; TRBD1 aligns across 7 bases. V was pared by 6 bases and J by 4 bases, with 14 bases of the junction left unmatched. Germline V CDR1 and CDR2: SGHTA, FQGTGA. The CDR3 has 16 amino acids.

This clonotype was seen repeatedly, ten times or more. The gene calls are TRBV29-1 and TRBJ1-2; 7 bases are shared with TRBD1. V shed 5 bases, J shed 4 bases, and the junction held 7 bases outside the gene matches. Germline CDR1 and CDR2: SQVTM and ANQGSEA. The CDR3 length is 13 residues. This CDR3 reads CSVPQGRVYGYTF. CDR3 coding DNA: TGCAGCGTTCCACAGGGGCGGGTCTATGGCTACACCTTC.

The table lists this clonotype with many counts. V gene TRBV7-6 combines with J gene TRBJ1-1; D remains ambiguous. V lost 3 bases and J 5 bases, leaving 16 bases between the germline ends. This CDR3 has 15 residues. CDR1 is SGHVS, CDR2 FNYEAQ, per germline. The CDR3 protein is CASSFSSRPGTEAFF. As DNA, the CDR3 is TGTGCCAGCAGCTTCAGCAGCAGACCGGGGACTGAAGCTTTCTTT.

This clonotype was observed a handful of times. The chain combines TRBV7-9 with TRBJ2-7, with TRBD1 identical over 7 bases. Germline CDR1 is SEHNR and CDR2 is FQNEAQ (reference sequence). V shed 5 bases and J 3 bases; nucleotides not matched to a gene: 7. The CDR3 is 14 residues long. The CDR3 sequence: CASSPRDSYYEQYF. The CDR3 DNA reads TGTGCCAGCAGCCCCCGGGACAGCTACTACGAGCAGTACTTC. The full variable domain, rest sourced from reference TRBV7-9 and TRBJ2-7, is DTGVSQNPRHKITKRGQNVTFRCDPISEHNRLYWYRQTLGQGPEFLTYFQNEAQLEKSRLLSDRFSAERPKGSFSTLEIQRTEQGDSAMYLCASSPRDSYYEQYFGPGTRLTVT.

V is TRBV2 and J is TRBJ2-7; 7 nucleotides match TRBD2. From germline, CDR1 is SNHLY and CDR2 FYNNEI. V dropped 6 bases and J dropped 4; count of bases not matched to a gene: 9. This CDR3 region has 14 residues. The CDR3 DNA is TGTGCCAGCAGGGAGAGCGGGAAGGTGTACGAGCAGTACTTC. Translation: CASRESGKVYEQYF.

This clonotype was counted a few times. The chain employs TRBV9 and TRBJ1-4, with D unclear. V was clipped by 2 bases and J by 4 bases, with 12 bases between them. This CDR3 is 15 amino acids long. Germline V lookup: CDR1 SGDLS, CDR2 YYNGEE. The CDR3 is CASSVTVAGNEKLFF. The CDR3 nucleotides are TGTGCCAGCAGCGTTACCGTCGCGGGTAATGAAAAACTGTTTTTT.

This clonotype was seen ten or more times. This sequence joins TRBV29-1 and TRBJ2-2, with TRBD2 matching 8 bases. Germline loops: CDR1 SQVTM, CDR2 ANQGSEA. The ends lost 4 bases at V and 4 bases at J; junction bases unmatched: 2. The CDR3 is made up of 13 amino acids. The CDR3 spells CSVVSGTTGELFF. DNA of the CDR3: TGCAGCGTTGTTAGCGGGACCACCGGGGAGCTGTTTTTT.

This chain links TRBV19 with TRBJ2-7; 13 bases line up with TRBD2. After removal of 3 bases from V and 4 bases from J, the junction contained 3 bases not matched to a gene. The germline V gene has CDR1 LNHDA and CDR2 SQIVND (reference sequence). This CDR3 region has 15 residues. The CDR3 bases are TGTGCCAGTAGTATGGGACTAGCGGGACAGTACGAGCAGTACTTC. This encodes CASSMGLAGQYEQYF.

This clonotype appeared a few times. This chain links TRBV20-1 with TRBJ1-1; D not resolved. The V end was cut by 0 bases, the J end by 1 base, with 6 bases between. In germline, CDR1 is DFQATT, CDR2 SNEGSKA (reference sequence). The CDR3 is made up of 13 amino acids. CDR3 DNA: TGCAGTGCTAGAGAACAGAGGAACACTGAAGCTTTCTTT. Amino acids: CSAREQRNTEAFF.

J is TRBJ1-2 and V is TRBV7-2, with 9 nucleotides matching TRBD1. This CDR3 contains 14 residues. After removal of 5 bases from V and 7 bases from J, the junction contained 8 bases not matched to a gene. In germline, CDR1 is SGHTA, CDR2 FQGNSA. As DNA, the CDR3 is TGTGCCAGCAGCACCACAGGGGGCATCGGTGGCTACACCTTC. Its protein product is CASSTTGGIGGYTF.

This chain uses TRBV7-2 with TRBJ1-1; TRBD1 matches at 8 bases. The germline V gene encodes CDR1 SGHTA and CDR2 FQGNSA. CDR3 size: 14 residues. J gave up 8 bases and V 0 bases, and 5 bases lay outside the gene matches. CDR3 DNA sequence: TGTGCCAGCAGCTTAGCGGGACAGGTGCTCGAAGCTTTCTTT. It encodes CASSLAGQVLEAFF.

This clonotype has more than one count but fewer than ten. This rearrangement joins TRBV15 to TRBJ2-6; D is possibly TRBD1 or TRBD2 (6 bases each). This CDR3 region has 17 residues. CDR1 and CDR2 from the germline V gene are LNHNV and YYDKDF (reference sequence). V was trimmed by 0 bases and J by 0 bases, leaving 9 bases between them. CDR3 in amino acids: CATSRDRGRSGANVLTF. CDR3 DNA sequence: TGTGCCACCAGCAGAGATCGGGGGCGCTCTGGGGCCAACGTCCTGACTTTC.

V and J are TRBV25-1 and TRBJ1-6, with D perhaps TRBD1 (6 bases). V shed 6 bases and J shed 4 bases, with 16 bases lying between them. This CDR3 region has 16 residues. Germline-derived CDR1 and CDR2 are MGHDK and SYGVNS. CDR3 in DNA: TGTGCCAGCAGCCAGGGAAGGGGGAAATATAATTCACCCCTCCACTTT. Encoded protein: CASSQGRGKYNSPLHF. Based on the CDR3 plus reference TRBV25-1 and TRBJ1-6, the full variable domain is EADIYQTPRYLVIGTGKKITLECSQTMGHDKMYWYQQDPGMELHLIHYSYGVNSTEKGDLSSESTVSRIRTEHFPLTLESARPSHTSQYLCASSQGRGKYNSPLHFGNGTRLTVT.

This clonotype was seen a few times. This chain joins TRBV7-2 and TRBJ1-5; 7 bases agree with TRBD1. CDR3 length: 14 residues. CDR1 is SGHTA, CDR2 FQGNSA, per germline. V lost 2 bases to trimming and J lost 5 bases; unmatched junction nucleotides: 3. CDR3 region: CASSLRQGYQPQHF. The CDR3 DNA follows: TGTGCCAGCAGCTTAAGACAGGGCTATCAGCCCCAGCATTTT.

The rearrangement uses TRBV19 and TRBJ2-2; 7 positions agree with TRBD1. The V gene's germline CDR1 is LNHDA and CDR2 SQIVND (reference sequence). The CDR3 contains 15 residues. With V trimmed by 5 bases and J by 1 base, 4 bases remained unmatched. The CDR3 DNA is TGTGCCAGTAGTTTCTACAGGGGGAACACCGGGGAGCTGTTTTTT. It yields the protein CASSFYRGNTGELFF.

Turning to this clonotype: The junction shows a germline mismatch at one end, possibly a read error. V usage is TRBV2 and J usage is TRBJ2-5; D not certain. CDR1 is SNHLY, CDR2 FYNNEI, per germline. The CDR3 contains 14 residues. The DNA for the CDR3 is TGCGCCAGCAGCCCCCGACTTGACGGGGAGACCCAGTACTTC. It translates to CASSPRLDGETQYF.

The chain is built from TRBV25-1 and TRBJ1-2; unclear D gene. Trimming removed 2 bases at V and 8 bases at J, with 15 bases between. Per germline, CDR1 MGHDK and CDR2 SYGVNS. This CDR3 spans 14 amino acids. CDR3 nucleotide sequence: TGTGCCAGCAGTGAAGTTGGATGGGTAGGAGGCTACACCTTC. Its protein product is CASSEVGWVGGYTF.

The chain is built from TRBV10-3 and TRBJ2-2; D may be TRBD2 (6 bases). CDR1 is ENHRY, CDR2 SYGVKD, per germline. Trimming took off 4 bases at V and 2 bases at J, with 17 bases between the two ends. The CDR3 covers 17 residues. CDR3 residues: CAISGRAAGRNTGELFF. The CDR3, as DNA: TGTGCCATCAGTGGACGGGCTGCGGGAAGAAACACCGGGGAGCTGTTTTTT.